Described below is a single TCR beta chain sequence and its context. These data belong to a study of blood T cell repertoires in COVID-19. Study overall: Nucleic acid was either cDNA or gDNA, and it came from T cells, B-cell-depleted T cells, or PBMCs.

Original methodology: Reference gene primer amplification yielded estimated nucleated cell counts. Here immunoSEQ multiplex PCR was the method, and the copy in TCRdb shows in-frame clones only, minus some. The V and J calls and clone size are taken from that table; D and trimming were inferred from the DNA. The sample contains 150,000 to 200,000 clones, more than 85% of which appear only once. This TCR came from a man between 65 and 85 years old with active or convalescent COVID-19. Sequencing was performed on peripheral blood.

CDR3 sequence: CASSASIQGRSGNTIYF. The CDR3, as DNA: TGTGCCAGCAGCGCAAGTATACAGGGCCGATCTGGAAACACCATATATTTT. The genes are TRBV9 and TRBJ1-3; D might be TRBD1 (6 bases). V dropped 3 bases and J dropped 1 base, with 17 bases sitting between them. The CDR3 extends over 17 amino acids. Germline-derived CDR1 and CDR2 are SGDLS and YYNGEE.